There are a few counts of the clone carrying this TCR beta chain. Its matching antigen is unknown. The data derive from a study of T cells after yellow fever vaccination. Whole-study results and caveats: Of the clonotypes, a small share occurred in both CD4 and CD8 compartments.

The CDR3 covers 15 residues. Germline loops: CDR1 SGHVS, CDR2 FQNEAQ. V lost 7 bases and J 0 bases, leaving 14 bases between the germline ends. TCRdb independently ran MiXCR on the 5' RACE reads; one entry per CDR3 protein. This table has a few hundred thousand distinct CDR3 sequences, roughly 3.9% appearing once. Sequences were derived from PBMCs, sampled 5 days after the yellow fever booster vaccination. The clonotype was recovered from a young man who received the YFV17D yellow fever vaccine. This chain uses TRBV7-8 with TRBJ2-3; unclear D gene. The CDR3 loop reads CASTPLGSSTDTQYF. CDR3 in DNA: TGTGCCAGCACCCCGTTGGGATCTAGCACAGATACGCAGTATTTT.